This TCR beta chain stems from a study of neurological immune-mediated disorders. The healthy controls volunteered at a blood bank in Maryland, USA. The cDNA was synthesized by 5'RACE incorporating 10-nucleotide random UMIs. TCRdb independently ran MiXCR on the 5' RACE reads; one entry per CDR3 protein. The table lists 50,000 or so distinct CDR3 sequences, 16% of them singletons, with about 4.2% in the top ten. The V end lost 3 bases, the J end lost 6 bases, and 11 bases lay between the germline ends. CDR3 size: 14 residues. This clonotype has a count of ten or more. The chain uses TRBV12-3 or TRBV12-4 and TRBJ1-4; D is uncertain. The source material was PBMCs. The TCR sequence derives from a man in his sixties in good health. CDR3 nucleotides: TGTGCCAGCAGTTTCGGAGCTAGGCATGAAAAACTGTTTTTT. This codes for CASSFGARHEKLFF.